The rows below give T cell receptor beta chains drawn from one sample of a study of T cell responses to AZD1222 COVID-19 vaccine. Libraries were prepared by immunoSEQ multiplex PCR; TCRdb keeps only in-frame clonotypes and omits some of them. This table holds around 70,000 clones, 87% found once. This specimen was peripheral blood, taken 28 days after the second AZD1222 dose. These receptor sequences come from an adult who received the AZD1222 COVID-19 vaccine. CDR3s include the opening cysteine and the closing phenylalanine or tryptophan. Each record gives: V gene, J gene, D gene, clone size, CDR3 protein, CDR3 DNA. D genes are given only for firm matches. The size entry is marked missing in some rows and otherwise reads once, few, many or a size class.

V gene: TRBV19
J gene: TRBJ2-1
D gene: TRBD2
clone size: -
CDR3 protein: CASTVQRETEQFF
CDR3 DNA: TGTGCCAGTACCGTTCAGCGGGAGACTGAGCAGTTCTTC

V gene: TRBV7-8
J gene: TRBJ1-5
D gene: TRBD1
clone size: -
CDR3 protein: CASSLGTGNQPQHF
CDR3 DNA: TGTGCCAGCAGCCTAGGGACAGGTAATCAGCCCCAGCATTTT

V gene: TRBV6-5
J gene: TRBJ1-1
D gene: -
clone size: -
CDR3 protein: CASTPSMDTEAFF
CDR3 DNA: TGTGCCAGCACCCCATCCATGGACACTGAAGCTTTCTTT

V gene: TRBV6-4
J gene: TRBJ1-2
D gene: -
clone size: few
CDR3 protein: CASSDRVGSYGYTF
CDR3 DNA: TGTGCCAGCAGTGACAGGGTGGGGAGCTATGGCTACACCTTC

V gene: TRBV10-3
J gene: TRBJ2-1
D gene: -
clone size: -
CDR3 protein: CAISAGSHEQFF
CDR3 DNA: TGTGCCATCAGTGCTGGGAGCCATGAGCAGTTCTTC

V gene: TRBV10-3
J gene: TRBJ1-1
D gene: -
clone size: -
CDR3 protein: CAISGQVNTEAFF
CDR3 DNA: TGTGCCATCAGTGGACAGGTGAACACTGAAGCTTTCTTT

V gene: TRBV4-3
J gene: TRBJ2-2
D gene: -
clone size: -
CDR3 protein: CASSQDPSGGELFF
CDR3 DNA: TGCGCCAGCAGCCAAGATCCCTCCGGCGGGGAGCTGTTTTTT

V gene: TRBV21-1
J gene: TRBJ1-6
D gene: -
clone size: -
CDR3 protein: CASSKQGLSSPLHF
CDR3 DNA: TGTGCCAGCAGCAAACAGGGACTAAGTTCACCCCTCCACTTT

V gene: TRBV27
J gene: TRBJ1-6
D gene: -
clone size: -
CDR3 protein: CASSLILSYNSPLHF
CDR3 DNA: TGTGCCAGCAGTTTAATTCTCTCCTATAATTCACCCCTCCACTTT

V gene: TRBV7-9
J gene: TRBJ2-2
D gene: TRBD2
clone size: once
CDR3 protein: CASRRLAGGTNTGELFF
CDR3 DNA: TGTGCCAGCAGACGACTAGCGGGAGGAACGAACACCGGGGAGCTGTTTTTT

V gene: TRBV7-2
J gene: TRBJ2-3
D gene: TRBD2
clone size: -
CDR3 protein: CASSSSGLNTDTQYF
CDR3 DNA: TGTGCCAGCAGCTCGTCGGGACTAAACACAGATACGCAGTATTTT

V gene: TRBV2
J gene: TRBJ1-1
D gene: -
clone size: -
CDR3 protein: CASKIGTLTFNTEAFF
CDR3 DNA: TGTGCCAGCAAGATTGGTACTCTGACTTTCAACACTGAAGCTTTCTTT

V gene: TRBV18
J gene: TRBJ2-7
D gene: TRBD2
clone size: -
CDR3 protein: CASSPWRGGVSEQYF
CDR3 DNA: TGTGCCAGCTCTCCCTGGCGGGGGGGGGTCTCCGAGCAGTACTTC

V gene: TRBV6-5
J gene: TRBJ2-3
D gene: TRBD2
clone size: -
CDR3 protein: CASRKLAGITDTQYF
CDR3 DNA: TGTGCCAGCAGAAAACTAGCGGGAATCACAGATACGCAGTATTTT